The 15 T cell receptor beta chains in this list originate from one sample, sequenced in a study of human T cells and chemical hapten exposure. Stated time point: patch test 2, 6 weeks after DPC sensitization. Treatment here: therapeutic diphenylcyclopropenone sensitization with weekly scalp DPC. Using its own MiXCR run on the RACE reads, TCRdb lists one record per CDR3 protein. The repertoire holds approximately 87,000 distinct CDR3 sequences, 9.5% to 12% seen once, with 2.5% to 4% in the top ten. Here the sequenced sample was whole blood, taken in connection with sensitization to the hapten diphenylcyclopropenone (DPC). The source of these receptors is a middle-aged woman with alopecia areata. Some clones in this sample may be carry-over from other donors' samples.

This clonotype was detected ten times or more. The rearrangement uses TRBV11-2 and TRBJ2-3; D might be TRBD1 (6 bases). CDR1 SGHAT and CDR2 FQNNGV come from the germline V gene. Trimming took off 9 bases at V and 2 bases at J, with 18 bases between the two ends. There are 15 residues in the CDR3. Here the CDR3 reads CASQRRGGSTDTQYF. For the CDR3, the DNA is TGTGCCAGTCAACGCAGGGGCGGCTCCACAGATACGCAGTATTTT. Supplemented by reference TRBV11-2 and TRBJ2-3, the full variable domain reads EAGVAQSPRYKIIEKRQSVAFWCNPISGHATLYWYQQILGQGPKLLIQFQNNGVVDDSQLPKDRFSAERLKGVDSTLKIQPAKLEDSAVYLCASQRRGGSTDTQYFGPGTRLTVL.

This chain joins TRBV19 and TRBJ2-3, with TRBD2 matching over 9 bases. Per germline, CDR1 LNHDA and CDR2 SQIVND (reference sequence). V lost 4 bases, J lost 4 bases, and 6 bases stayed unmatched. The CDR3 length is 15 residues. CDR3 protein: CASSNPSGKSDTQYF. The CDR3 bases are TGTGCCAGTAGTAACCCTAGCGGGAAGTCAGATACGCAGTATTTT. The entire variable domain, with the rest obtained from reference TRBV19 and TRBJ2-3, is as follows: DGGITQSPKYLFRKEGQNVTLSCEQNLNHDAMYWYRQDPGQGLRLIYYSQIVNDFQKGDIAEGYSVSREKKESFPLTVTSAQKNPTAFYLCASSNPSGKSDTQYFGPGTRLTVL.

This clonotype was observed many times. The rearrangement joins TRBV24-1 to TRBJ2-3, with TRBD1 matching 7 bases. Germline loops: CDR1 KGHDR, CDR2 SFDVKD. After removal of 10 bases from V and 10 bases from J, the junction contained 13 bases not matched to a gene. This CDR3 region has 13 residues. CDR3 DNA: TGTGCCACGGGACAGCCGGATGGAGTCGCGCAGTATTTT. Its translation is CATGQPDGVAQYF.

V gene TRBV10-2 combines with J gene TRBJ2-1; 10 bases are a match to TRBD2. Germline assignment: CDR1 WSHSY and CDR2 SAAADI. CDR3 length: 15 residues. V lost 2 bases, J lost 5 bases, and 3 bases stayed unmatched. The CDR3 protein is CASSESGRADNEQFF. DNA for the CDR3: TGCGCCAGCAGTGAGAGCGGGAGGGCCGACAATGAGCAGTTCTTC.

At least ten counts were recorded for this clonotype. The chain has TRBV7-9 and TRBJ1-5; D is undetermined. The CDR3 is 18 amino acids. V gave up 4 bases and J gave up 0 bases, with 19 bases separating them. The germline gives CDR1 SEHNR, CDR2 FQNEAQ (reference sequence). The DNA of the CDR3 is TGTGCCAGCAGCTCCCCCTTGAGGAGTTTGTATAGCAATCAGCCCCAGCATTTT. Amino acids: CASSSPLRSLYSNQPQHF.

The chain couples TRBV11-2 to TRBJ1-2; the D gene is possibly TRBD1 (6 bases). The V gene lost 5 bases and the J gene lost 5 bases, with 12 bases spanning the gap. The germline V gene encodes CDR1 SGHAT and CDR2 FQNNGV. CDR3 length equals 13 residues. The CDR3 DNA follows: TGTGCCAGCAGCCCCGGACAGACGTATGGCTACACCTTC. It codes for CASSPGQTYGYTF.

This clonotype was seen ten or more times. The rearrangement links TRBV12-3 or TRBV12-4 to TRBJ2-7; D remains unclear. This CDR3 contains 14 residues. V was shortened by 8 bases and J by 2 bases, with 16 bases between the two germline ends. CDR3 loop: CASQKTPTTYEQYF. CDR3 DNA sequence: TGTGCCAGCCAAAAGACCCCGACGACCTACGAGCAGTACTTC.

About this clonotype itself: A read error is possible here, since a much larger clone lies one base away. CDR3 coding DNA: TGTGCCTGGATGCAGGGCGGCGAAGCTTCCTTT. Amino acids: CAWMQGGEASF. The chain carries TRBV30 and TRBJ1-1, with D possibly matching TRBD1 (5 bases). Germline CDR1 GTSNPN, CDR2 SVGIG (reference sequence). The CDR3 length is 11 residues.

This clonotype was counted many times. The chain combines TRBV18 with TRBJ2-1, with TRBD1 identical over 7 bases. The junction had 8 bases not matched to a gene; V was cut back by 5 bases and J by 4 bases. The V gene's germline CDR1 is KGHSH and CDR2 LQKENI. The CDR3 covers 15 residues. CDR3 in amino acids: CASSTPGTVYNEQFF. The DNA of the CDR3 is TGTGCCAGCTCAACCCCGGGGACAGTATACAATGAGCAGTTCTTC.

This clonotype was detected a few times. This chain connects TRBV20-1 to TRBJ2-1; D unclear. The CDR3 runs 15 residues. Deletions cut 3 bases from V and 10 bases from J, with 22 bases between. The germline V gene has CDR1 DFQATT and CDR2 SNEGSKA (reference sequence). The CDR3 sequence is CSASSPGLAQGEQFF. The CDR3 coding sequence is TGCAGTGCTAGCAGTCCGGGCCTTGCCCAAGGAGAGCAGTTCTTC.

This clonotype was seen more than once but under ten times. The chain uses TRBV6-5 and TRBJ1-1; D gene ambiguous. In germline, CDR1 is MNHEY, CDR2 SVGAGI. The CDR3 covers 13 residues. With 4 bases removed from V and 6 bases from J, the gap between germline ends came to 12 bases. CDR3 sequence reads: CASSSLAGAEAFF. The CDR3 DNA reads TGTGCCAGCAGTTCCCTCGCGGGAGCTGAAGCTTTCTTT.

The CDR3 loop reads CASSIRLAGGIISSYNEQFF. For the CDR3, the DNA is TGTGCCAGTAGTATTAGACTAGCGGGAGGTATCATCTCTTCCTACAATGAGCAGTTCTTC. The rearrangement joins TRBV19 to TRBJ2-1; 13 bases align to TRBD2. V trimming: 3 bases; J trimming: 1 base; junction bases outside the gene matches: 12. This CDR3 is 20 amino acids long. Germline V lookup: CDR1 LNHDA, CDR2 SQIVND (reference sequence).

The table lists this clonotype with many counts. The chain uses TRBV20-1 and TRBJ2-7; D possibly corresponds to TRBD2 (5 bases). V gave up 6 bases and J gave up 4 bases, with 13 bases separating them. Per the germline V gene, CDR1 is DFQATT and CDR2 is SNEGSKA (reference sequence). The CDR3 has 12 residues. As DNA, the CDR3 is TGCAGTGCCGTACTAGTAGCGTACGAGCAGTACTTC. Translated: CSAVLVAYEQYF.

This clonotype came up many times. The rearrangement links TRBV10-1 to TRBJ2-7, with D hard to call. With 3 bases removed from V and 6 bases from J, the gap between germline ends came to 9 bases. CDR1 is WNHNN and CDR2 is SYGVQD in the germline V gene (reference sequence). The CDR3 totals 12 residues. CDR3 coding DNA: TGCGCCAGCAGTGACGCTCTGAGCGAGCAGTACTTC. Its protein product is CASSDALSEQYF.

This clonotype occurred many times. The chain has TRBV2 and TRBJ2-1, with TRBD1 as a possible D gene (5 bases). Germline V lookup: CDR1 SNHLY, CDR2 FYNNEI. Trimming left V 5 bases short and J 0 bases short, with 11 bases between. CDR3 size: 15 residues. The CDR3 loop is CASSLTVDSYNEQFF. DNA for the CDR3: TGTGCCAGCAGTTTGACAGTAGACTCCTACAATGAGCAGTTCTTC.